These 9 T cell receptor beta chains originate from one sample sequenced in a study of T cells in Graves' hyperthyroidism and ophthalmopathy. Amplification yielded TCR beta CDR3 regions, with RNA transcripts as the source. A first-round RT-PCR of the TCR CDR3 used the HTBI primer set. TCRdb itself ran the multiplex PCR reads through MiXCR, one entry per CDR3 protein. The profile covers 350,000 to 450,000 distinct CDR3 sequences, with about a sixth appearing a single time and about a third taken by the ten largest. The specimen sequenced was blood. The receptors shown here come from a woman in her twenties or thirties with Graves' hyperthyroidism that later progressed to Graves' ophthalmopathy.

This CDR3 is CSARRGDEQYF. The CDR3 nucleotides are TGCAGTGCTAGACGGGGGGACGAGCAGTACTTC. The chain couples TRBV20-1 to TRBJ2-7, with 7 bases fitting TRBD2. Germline CDR1 and CDR2: DFQATT and SNEGSKA (reference sequence). This CDR3 is built from 11 residues. V lost 2 bases, J lost 5 bases, and 0 bases stayed unmatched.

This clonotype was found a few times. Given a much more abundant clone one base away, this may be a read error. The rearrangement joins TRBV7-2 to TRBJ1-1; D unclear. Per germline, CDR1 SGHTA and CDR2 FQGNSA. Trimming left V 4 bases short and J 0 bases short, with 3 bases between. This CDR3 has 12 residues. The CDR3 nucleotides are TGTGCCAGCAGCTACATGAACACTGAAGCTTTCTTT. This codes for CASSYMNTEAFF.

This clonotype has ten or more counts. The chain has TRBV6-2 or TRBV6-3 and TRBJ1-5; D not certain. V lost 4 bases, J lost 0 bases, and 13 bases lay in between. Germline V CDR1 and CDR2: MNHEY, SVGEGT. The CDR3 totals 16 residues. The CDR3 spells CASSFRQTYSNQPQHF. CDR3 sequence (DNA): TGTGCCAGCAGTTTTAGGCAAACTTATAGCAATCAGCCCCAGCATTTT.

This clonotype was detected only a few times. The rearrangement uses TRBV2 and TRBJ2-7; D is possibly TRBD1 or TRBD2 (7 bases each). The CDR3 spans 16 residues. The germline gives CDR1 SNHLY, CDR2 FYNNEI. V was pared by 2 bases and J by 6 bases, with 20 bases between. CDR3 sequence: CASSEWEGALFSEQYF. Here the CDR3 DNA reads TGTGCCAGCAGTGAATGGGAGGGGGCTCTCTTCTCCGAGCAGTACTTC.

The rearrangement links TRBV5-4 to TRBJ1-1, with a tentative D call TRBD1 (6 bases). In germline, CDR1 is SGHNT, CDR2 YYREEE (reference sequence). This CDR3 has 16 amino acids. Trimming shortened V by 4 bases and J by 0 bases, and 16 bases separated the two germline ends. The CDR3 here is CASSNPDRAMNTEAFF. The CDR3 nucleotides read TGTGCCAGCAGCAACCCGGACAGAGCCATGAACACTGAAGCTTTCTTT.

In this sample, this clonotype turned up a few times. This chain's CDR3 is CASSPLRQDTSGELFF. The CDR3 DNA is TGTGCCAGCTCACCACTTCGACAGGACACATCCGGGGAGCTGTTTTTT. This chain links TRBV18 with TRBJ2-2; maybe TRBD1 (6 bases). CDR3 size: 16 residues. Trimming took 1 base from V and 6 from J, leaving 15 bases between them. Germline V gene sequence: CDR1 KGHSH, CDR2 LQKENI.

Only a few counts were recorded for this clonotype. Without the conserved terminal phenylalanine or tryptophan, this CDR3 likely stems from a read error. The chain carries TRBV7-2 and TRBJ1-6, with D maybe TRBD1 (5 bases). Germline V CDR1 and CDR2: SGHTA, FQGNSA. Trimming pared 0 bases from V and 8 bases from J, leaving 14 bases between. The CDR3 sequence is 16 residues long. CDR3: CASSLARNRRYSPLHL. DNA of the CDR3: TGTGCCAGCAGCTTAGCGCGTAACAGGAGATATTCACCCCTCCACCTT.

This clonotype was observed a handful of times. A junction end diverges from the germline sequence, so it may reflect a read error. This chain connects TRBV6-5 to TRBJ2-3; D might be TRBD1 (6 bases). The CDR3 consists of 14 residues. Per germline, CDR1 MNHEY and CDR2 SVGAGI. In nucleotides, the CDR3 is TGTGCCAGCAGTTATACAGGGTCCACAAATACGCAGTATTTT. As protein: CASSYTGSTNTQYF.

This clonotype turned up a few times. The chain is built from TRBV6-5 and TRBJ2-7; TRBD2 aligns across 13 bases. The germline V gene encodes CDR1 MNHEY and CDR2 SVGAGI. This CDR3 is built from 15 residues. V gave up 4 bases and J gave up 6 bases; unmatched junction bases: 6. The CDR3: CASSWTSGSVGEQYF. In DNA, the CDR3 is TGTGCCAGCAGTTGGACTAGCGGGAGTGTAGGCGAGCAGTACTTC.